The TCR beta chain under discussion was sequenced for a study of cytomegalovirus exposure and HLA in healthy donors. This clone has a handful of counts. The PCR ran on 60 Vbeta and 13 Jbeta primers. The repertoire was sequenced with immunoSEQ multiplex PCR; TCRdb's copy has only in-frame clones and lacks some. The table records 97,000 or so clones, roughly 10% of them present only once. The CDR3 length is 14 residues. Looked up from germline, CDR1 is MDHEN and CDR2 is SYDVKM. The junction had 5 bases not matched to a gene; V was cut back by 3 bases and J by 9 bases. The rearrangement links TRBV28 to TRBJ2-1; the match to TRBD1 covers 10 bases. Material: PBMCs. This sequence originates from a man in his fifties or sixties in good health and CMV-seropositive. CDR3 residues: CASSFGTGVSEQFF. The DNA of the CDR3 is TGTGCCAGCAGTTTCGGGACAGGGGTTTCTGAGCAGTTCTTC.